The text below deals with one TCR beta chain. The antigen is unknown. The data belong to a study of OX40 agonist ivuxolimab in advanced cancers. Germline lookup yields CDR1 SGDLS and CDR2 YYNGEE. The CDR3 is 15 residues long. Trimming pared 2 bases from V and 4 bases from J, leaving 10 bases between. Study observations and caveats: Among some nonresponders, normalized T-cell clonal expansion was also low.

Produced via immunoSEQ multiplex PCR; TCRdb's table is partial and in-frame only. Among 90,000 or so clones, less than 95% were seen once, and the ten largest hold more than 7.5%. The chain has TRBV9 and TRBJ2-6; D perhaps matches TRBD1 (6 bases). This receptor was taken from an adult with an advanced solid tumor such as melanoma, head and neck, liver or kidney cancer. The material was CD4+ or CD8+ T cells sorted from blood, obtained in a trial of the OX40 agonist ivuxolimab. The CDR3 reads CASSVSGAGANVLTF. DNA of the CDR3: TGTGCCAGCAGCGTCTCAGGGGCCGGGGCCAACGTCCTGACTTTC.